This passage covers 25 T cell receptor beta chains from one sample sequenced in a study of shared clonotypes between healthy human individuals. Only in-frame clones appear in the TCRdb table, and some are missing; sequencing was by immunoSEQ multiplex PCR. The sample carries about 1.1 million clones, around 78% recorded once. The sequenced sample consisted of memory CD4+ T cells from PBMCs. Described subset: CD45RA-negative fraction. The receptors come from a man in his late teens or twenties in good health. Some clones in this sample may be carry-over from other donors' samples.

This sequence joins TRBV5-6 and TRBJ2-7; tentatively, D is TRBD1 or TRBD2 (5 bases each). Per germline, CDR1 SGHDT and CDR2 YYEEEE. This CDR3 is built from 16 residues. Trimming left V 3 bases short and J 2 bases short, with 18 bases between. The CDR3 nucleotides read TGTGCCAGCAGCTCAATCCGGGGCTATTCCACCTACGAGCAGTACTTC. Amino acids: CASSSIRGYSTYEQYF.

In nucleotides, the CDR3 is TGTGCCTGGAGTAATGATTCACCCCTCCACTTT. It translates to CAWSNDSPLHF. The chain is built from TRBV30 and TRBJ1-6, with unresolved D. The CDR3 covers 11 residues. V shed 2 bases and J shed 8 bases, with 4 bases lying between them. Germline lookup yields CDR1 GTSNPN and CDR2 SVGIG (reference sequence).

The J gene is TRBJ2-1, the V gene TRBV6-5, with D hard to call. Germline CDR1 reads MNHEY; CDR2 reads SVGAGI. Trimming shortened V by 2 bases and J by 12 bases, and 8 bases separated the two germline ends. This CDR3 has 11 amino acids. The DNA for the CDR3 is TGTGCCAGCAGTTACGTGGGAAGGCAGTTCTTC. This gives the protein CASSYVGRQFF.

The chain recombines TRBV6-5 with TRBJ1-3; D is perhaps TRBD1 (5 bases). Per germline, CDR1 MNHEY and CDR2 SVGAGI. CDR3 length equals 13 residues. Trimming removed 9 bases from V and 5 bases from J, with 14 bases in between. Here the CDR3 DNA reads TGTGCCAGTGGGGTAGGGGAGCGAAACACCATATATTTT. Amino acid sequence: CASGVGERNTIYF.

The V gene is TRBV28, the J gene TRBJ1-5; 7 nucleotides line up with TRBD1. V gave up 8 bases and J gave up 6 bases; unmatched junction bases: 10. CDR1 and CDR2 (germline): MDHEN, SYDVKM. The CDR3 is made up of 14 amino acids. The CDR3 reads CASGETGKGQPQHF. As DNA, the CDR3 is TGTGCCAGCGGCGAGACAGGGAAGGGTCAGCCCCAGCATTTT.

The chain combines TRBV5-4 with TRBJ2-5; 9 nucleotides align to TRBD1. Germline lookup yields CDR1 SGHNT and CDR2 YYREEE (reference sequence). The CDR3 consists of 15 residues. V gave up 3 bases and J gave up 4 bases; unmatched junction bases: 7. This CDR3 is CASSWGQGDLETQYF. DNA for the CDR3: TGTGCCAGCAGCTGGGGACAGGGAGACCTAGAGACCCAGTACTTC.

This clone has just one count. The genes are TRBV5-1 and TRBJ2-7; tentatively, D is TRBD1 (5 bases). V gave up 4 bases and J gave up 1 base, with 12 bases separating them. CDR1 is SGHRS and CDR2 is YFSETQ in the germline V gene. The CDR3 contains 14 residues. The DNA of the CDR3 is TGCGCCAGCAGCCCCTTCGACAGTTCCTACGAGCAGTACTTC. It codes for CASSPFDSSYEQYF.

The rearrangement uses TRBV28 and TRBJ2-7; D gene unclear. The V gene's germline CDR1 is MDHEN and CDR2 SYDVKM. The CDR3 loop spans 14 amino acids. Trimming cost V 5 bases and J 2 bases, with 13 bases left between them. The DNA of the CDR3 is TGTGCCAGCAGTCCCAAACTTCGGGCCTACGAGCAGTACTTC. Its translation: CASSPKLRAYEQYF.

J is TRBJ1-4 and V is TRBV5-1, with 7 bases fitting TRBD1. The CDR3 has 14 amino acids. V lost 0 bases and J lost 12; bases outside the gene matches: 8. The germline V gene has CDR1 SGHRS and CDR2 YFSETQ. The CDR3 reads CASSLAGQPRELFF. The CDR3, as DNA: TGCGCCAGCAGCTTGGCGGGACAGCCCAGGGAACTGTTTTTT. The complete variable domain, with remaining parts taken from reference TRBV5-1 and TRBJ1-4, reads KAGVTQTPRYLIKTRGQQVTLSCSPISGHRSVSWYQQTPGQGLQFLFEYFSETQRNKGNFPGRFSGRQFSNSRSEMNVSTLELGDSALYLCASSLAGQPRELFFGSGTQLSVL.

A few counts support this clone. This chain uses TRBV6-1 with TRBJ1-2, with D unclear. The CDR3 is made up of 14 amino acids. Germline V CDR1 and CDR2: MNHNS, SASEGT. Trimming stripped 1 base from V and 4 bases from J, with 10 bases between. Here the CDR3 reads CASSEDDSTYGYTF. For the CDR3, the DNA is TGTGCCAGCAGTGAAGACGACTCAACCTATGGCTACACCTTC.

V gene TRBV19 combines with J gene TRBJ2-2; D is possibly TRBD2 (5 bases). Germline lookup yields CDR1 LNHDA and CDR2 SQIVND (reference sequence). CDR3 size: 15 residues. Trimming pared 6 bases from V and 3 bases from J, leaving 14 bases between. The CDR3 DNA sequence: TGTGCCAGTAGGTGGACTGAGAGAGACACCGGGGAGCTGTTTTTT. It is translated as CASRWTERDTGELFF.

In DNA, the CDR3 is TGTGCCAGCAGCTTAGGTTCTGTAGGGGAGCAGTTCTTC. Translated, it gives CASSLGSVGEQFF. The chain couples TRBV11-1 to TRBJ2-1, with D hard to call. In germline, CDR1 is SGHAT, CDR2 FQDESV (reference sequence). The CDR3 has 13 amino acids. Trimming took 1 base from V and 10 from J, leaving 11 bases between them.

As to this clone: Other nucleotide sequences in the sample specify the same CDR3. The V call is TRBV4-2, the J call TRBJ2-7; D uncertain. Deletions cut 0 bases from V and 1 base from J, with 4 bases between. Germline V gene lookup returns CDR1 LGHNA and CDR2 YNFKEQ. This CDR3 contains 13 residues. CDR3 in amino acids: CASSQDSSYEQYF. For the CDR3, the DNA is TGTGCCAGCAGCCAAGATTCGTCCTACGAGCAGTACTTC.

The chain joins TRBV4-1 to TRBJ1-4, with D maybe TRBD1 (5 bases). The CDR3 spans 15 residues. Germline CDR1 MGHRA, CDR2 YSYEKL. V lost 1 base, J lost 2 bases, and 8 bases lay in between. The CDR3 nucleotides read TGCGCCAGCAGCCAAGTACGGGACACTAATGAAAAACTGTTTTTT. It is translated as CASSQVRDTNEKLFF.

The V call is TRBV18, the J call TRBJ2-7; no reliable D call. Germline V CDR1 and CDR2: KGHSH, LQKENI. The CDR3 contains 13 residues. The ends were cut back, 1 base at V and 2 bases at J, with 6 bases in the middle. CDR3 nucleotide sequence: TGTGCCAGCTCACCACAGTCAGCCTACGAGCAGTACTTC. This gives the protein CASSPQSAYEQYF.

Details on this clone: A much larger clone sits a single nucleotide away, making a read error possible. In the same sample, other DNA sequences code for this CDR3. CDR3 residues: CASSLEGNEQFF. The CDR3 DNA reads TGCGCCAGCAGCTTGGAGGGGAATGAGCAGTTCTTC. J is TRBJ2-1 and V is TRBV5-1, with D perhaps TRBD1 (5 bases). The CDR3 covers 12 residues. Germline values: CDR1 SGHRS, CDR2 YFSETQ. Trimming took off 0 bases at V and 7 bases at J, with 5 bases between the two ends. Combining the CDR3 with reference TRBV5-1 and TRBJ2-1 gives the whole variable domain KAGVTQTPRYLIKTRGQQVTLSCSPISGHRSVSWYQQTPGQGLQFLFEYFSETQRNKGNFPGRFSGRQFSNSRSEMNVSTLELGDSALYLCASSLEGNEQFFGPGTRLTVL.

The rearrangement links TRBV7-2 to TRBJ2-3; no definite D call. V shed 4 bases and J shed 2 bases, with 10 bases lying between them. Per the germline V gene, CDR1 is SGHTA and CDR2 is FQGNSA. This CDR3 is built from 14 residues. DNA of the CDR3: TGTGCCAGCAGCTCTTTTAAGACCACAGATACGCAGTATTTT. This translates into CASSSFKTTDTQYF. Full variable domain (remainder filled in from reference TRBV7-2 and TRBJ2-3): GAGVSQSPSNKVTEKGKDVELRCDPISGHTALYWYRQSLGQGLEFLIYFQGNSAPDKSGLPSDRFSAERTGGSVSTLTIQRTQQEDSAVYLCASSSFKTTDTQYFGPGTRLTVL.

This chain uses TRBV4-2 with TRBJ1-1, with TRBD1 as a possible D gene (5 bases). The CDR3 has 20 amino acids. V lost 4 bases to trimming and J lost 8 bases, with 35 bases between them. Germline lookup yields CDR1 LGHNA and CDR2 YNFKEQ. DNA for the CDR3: TGTGCCAGCAGCCTCGGGGTGGGGCCTTATAGGACACTTCAAACAGCGGAAGCTTTCTTT. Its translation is CASSLGVGPYRTLQTAEAFF.

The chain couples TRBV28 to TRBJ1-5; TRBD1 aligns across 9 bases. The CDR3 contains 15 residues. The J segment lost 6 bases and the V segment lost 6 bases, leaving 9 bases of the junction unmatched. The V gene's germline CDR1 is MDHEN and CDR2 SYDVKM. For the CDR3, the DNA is TGTGCCAGCAGCCCCGGGACAGGGTACGGTCAGCCCCAGCATTTT. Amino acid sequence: CASSPGTGYGQPQHF.

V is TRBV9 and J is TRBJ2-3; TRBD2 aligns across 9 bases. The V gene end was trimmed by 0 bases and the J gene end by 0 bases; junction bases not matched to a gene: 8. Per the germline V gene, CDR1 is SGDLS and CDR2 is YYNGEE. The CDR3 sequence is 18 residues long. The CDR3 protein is CASSVGSAGGSSTDTQYF. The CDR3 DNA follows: TGTGCCAGCAGCGTAGGATCTGCGGGAGGGTCTAGCACAGATACGCAGTATTTT.

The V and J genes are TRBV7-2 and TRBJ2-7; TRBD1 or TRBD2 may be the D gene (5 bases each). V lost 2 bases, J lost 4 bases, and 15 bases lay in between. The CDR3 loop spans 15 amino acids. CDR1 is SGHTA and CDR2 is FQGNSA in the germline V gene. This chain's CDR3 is CASSLSWGIGYEQYF. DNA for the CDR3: TGTGCCAGCAGCTTATCTTGGGGGATTGGGTACGAGCAGTACTTC.

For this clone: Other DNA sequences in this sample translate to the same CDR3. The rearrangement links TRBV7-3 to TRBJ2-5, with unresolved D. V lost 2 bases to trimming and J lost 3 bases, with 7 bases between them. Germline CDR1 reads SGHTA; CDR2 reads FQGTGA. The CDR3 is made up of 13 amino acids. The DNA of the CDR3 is TGTGCCAGCAGCTTACGCCGGGAAGAGACCCAGTACTTC. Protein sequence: CASSLRREETQYF.

The CDR3 is CASSPGVDEKLFF. The CDR3 DNA sequence: TGTGCCAGCAGTCCGGGGGTGGATGAAAAACTGTTTTTT. The rearrangement uses TRBV9 and TRBJ1-4; TRBD1 is a possible D gene (5 bases). This CDR3 spans 13 amino acids. With 5 bases removed from V and 6 bases from J, the gap between germline ends came to 11 bases. Per the germline V gene, CDR1 is SGDLS and CDR2 is YYNGEE.

The CDR3 protein is CASSQDWVYTNEKLFF. CDR3 bases: TGCGCCAGCAGCCAAGATTGGGTTTACACTAATGAAAAACTGTTTTTT. This chain uses TRBV4-3 with TRBJ1-4; the D is unclear. Germline CDR1 is LGHNA and CDR2 is YSLEER. The CDR3 runs to 16 residues. Trimming shortened V by 0 bases and J by 2 bases, and 10 bases separated the two germline ends.

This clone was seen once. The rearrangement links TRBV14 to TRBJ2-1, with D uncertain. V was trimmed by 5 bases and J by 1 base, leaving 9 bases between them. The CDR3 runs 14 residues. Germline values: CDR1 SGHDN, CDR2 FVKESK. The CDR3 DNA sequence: TGTGCCAGCAGCGCCGGGCCGTCCTACAATGAGCAGTTCTTC. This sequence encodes CASSAGPSYNEQFF.